A selection of T cell receptor beta chains follows, all from one sample in a study of early stage breast cancer tumors. The protocol was immunoSEQ multiplex PCR, while the TCRdb copy is restricted to in-frame clones and leaves out a portion. This table has tens of thousands of clones, just over 90% appearing once. The sample comprised blood. Source of these receptors: a person aged 70 to 85 with breast cancer. CDR3s include the opening cysteine and the closing phenylalanine or tryptophan. The order of the fields is clone size, J gene, D gene, V gene, CDR3 DNA, CDR3 protein. D genes are given only for firm matches. The size entry is marked missing in some rows and otherwise reads once, few, many or a size class.

size: -
J: TRBJ2-1
D: TRBD1
V: TRBV6-6
DNA: TGTGCCAGCGGGACAGACTCCTACAATGAGCAGTTCTTC
CDR3: CASGTDSYNEQFF

size: -
J: TRBJ1-5
D: TRBD1
V: TRBV6-1
DNA: TGTGCCAGCAGTAAGGGACAGGTAAAACAGCCCCAGCATTTT
CDR3: CASSKGQVKQPQHF

size: once
J: TRBJ2-1
D: TRBD2
V: TRBV4-2
DNA: TGTGCCAGCAGCCAAGACCCAAGGACTAGCGGGAAGTTATTTGGGAATGAGCAGTTCTTC
CDR3: CASSQDPRTSGKLFGNEQFF

size: -
J: TRBJ1-4
D: TRBD1
V: TRBV11-2
DNA: TGTGCCAGCAGCTTAGTCGGGACAGTCCGATATAATGAAAAACTGTTTTTT
CDR3: CASSLVGTVRYNEKLFF

size: once
J: TRBJ1-4
D: -
V: TRBV30
DNA: TGTGCCTGGAGCGTTGGGAAGACAGTTCCTGAAAAACTGTTTTTT
CDR3: CAWSVGKTVPEKLFF

size: -
J: TRBJ2-1
D: -
V: TRBV7-8
DNA: TGTGCCAGCAGCTTCCGAGTGCCCCACTATGAGCAGTTCTTC
CDR3: CASSFRVPHYEQFF

size: -
J: TRBJ1-5
D: TRBD1
V: TRBV7-9
DNA: TGTGCCAGCAGCTTAGGACAGGGGGGACAGCCCCAGCATTTT
CDR3: CASSLGQGGQPQHF

size: -
J: TRBJ2-1
D: TRBD2
V: TRBV6-1
DNA: TGTGCCAGCAGTGAAAGCGGGAGAGTGAATGAGCAGTTCTTC
CDR3: CASSESGRVNEQFF

size: -
J: TRBJ1-2
D: TRBD1
V: TRBV7-2
DNA: TGTGCCAGCAGCAGCCCGGGACAGGTTAATGGCTACACCTTC
CDR3: CASSSPGQVNGYTF

size: -
J: TRBJ2-5
D: TRBD2
V: TRBV5-8
DNA: TGTGCCAGCAGCTTAGGACTAGCGGGGGTGGAGACCCAGTACTTC
CDR3: CASSLGLAGVETQYF

size: -
J: TRBJ2-3
D: TRBD2
V: TRBV5-1
DNA: TGCGCCAGCAGCTTAGGGGAGGGAGATACGCAGTATTTT
CDR3: CASSLGEGDTQYF

size: -
J: TRBJ1-5
D: TRBD1
V: TRBV5-5
DNA: TGTGCCAGCAGCCCCGGACAGGGGGGTCAGCCCCAGCATTTT
CDR3: CASSPGQGGQPQHF

size: -
J: TRBJ2-7
D: TRBD2
V: TRBV5-5
DNA: TGTGCCAGCAGCTTGGAGATTAGGAGCGGGAGAGCCCTCGGCCCCTACGAGCAGTACTTC
CDR3: CASSLEIRSGRALGPYEQYF

size: -
J: TRBJ2-7
D: TRBD1
V: TRBV12-5
DNA: TGTGCTAGTGGTCACCAAAGACAGGGAGTTTTCTCCTACGAGCAGTACTTC
CDR3: CASGHQRQGVFSYEQYF

size: -
J: TRBJ2-5
D: -
V: TRBV7-8
DNA: TGTGCCAGCAGCTACAGGGGGGGCTTACAAGAGACCCAGTACTTC
CDR3: CASSYRGGLQETQYF

size: -
J: TRBJ2-5
D: TRBD1
V: TRBV7-9
DNA: TGTGCCAGCAGCCACGACAGGGGCGATGTTCAAGAGACCCAGTACTTC
CDR3: CASSHDRGDVQETQYF

size: -
J: TRBJ1-5
D: TRBD1
V: TRBV18
DNA: TGTGCCAGCTCACCTGGACAGGGCAATCAGCCCCAGCATTTT
CDR3: CASSPGQGNQPQHF

size: -
J: TRBJ2-5
D: TRBD1
V: TRBV6-5
DNA: TGTGCCAGCACCAGCTGGGACAGTCGTCTGACCCAGTACTTC
CDR3: CASTSWDSRLTQYF

size: -
J: TRBJ1-2
D: -
V: TRBV28
DNA: TGTGCCAGCAGCATTACAGAAAGGGGCTACACCTTC
CDR3: CASSITERGYTF

size: -
J: TRBJ1-5
D: -
V: TRBV7-9
DNA: TGTGCCAGCAGCTTAGGCTCGGGAGGCTATCAGCCCCAGCATTTT
CDR3: CASSLGSGGYQPQHF

size: -
J: TRBJ1-2
D: -
V: TRBV4-1
DNA: TGCGCCAGCAGCCAAGTAGTGTACTATGGCTACACCTTC
CDR3: CASSQVVYYGYTF

size: -
J: TRBJ2-7
D: TRBD2
V: TRBV27
DNA: TGTGCCAGCAGTTTACCCGCCGGGACTAGCACCGACGAGCAGTACTTC
CDR3: CASSLPAGTSTDEQYF

size: -
J: TRBJ2-7
D: TRBD2
V: TRBV4-3
DNA: TGCGCCAGCAGCCAAGGAACTAGCGGGGGGTCCTACGAGCAGTACTTC
CDR3: CASSQGTSGGSYEQYF

size: -
J: TRBJ1-2
D: TRBD1
V: TRBV7-2
DNA: TGTGCCAGCAGCTTAGGCGGGACAGGCCTAGGCTACACCTTC
CDR3: CASSLGGTGLGYTF

size: -
J: TRBJ2-1
D: -
V: TRBV4-3
DNA: TGCGCCAGCAGCCAAGAGGGCAACTCCTACAATGAGCAGTTCTTC
CDR3: CASSQEGNSYNEQFF

size: -
J: TRBJ2-5
D: TRBD1
V: TRBV5-1
DNA: TGCGCCAGCAGCTTAGGGACAGTCCAAGAGACCCAGTACTTC
CDR3: CASSLGTVQETQYF

size: -
J: TRBJ2-6
D: TRBD1
V: TRBV5-4
DNA: TGTGCCAGCAGCCGACAGGGGTCGGGGGCCAACGTCCTGACTTTC
CDR3: CASSRQGSGANVLTF

size: -
J: TRBJ2-7
D: -
V: TRBV18
DNA: TGTGCCAGCTCACCACCCGCGGATTCCTACGAGCAGTACTTC
CDR3: CASSPPADSYEQYF

size: -
J: TRBJ1-5
D: -
V: TRBV7-2
DNA: TGTGCCAGCAGCTTAGCTGGGGGGAATCAGCCCCAGCATTTT
CDR3: CASSLAGGNQPQHF

size: once
J: TRBJ1-6
D: -
V: TRBV30
DNA: TGTGCCTGGAGTCTTAATTCACCCCTCCACTTT
CDR3: CAWSLNSPLHF

size: -
J: TRBJ1-2
D: -
V: TRBV19
DNA: TGTGCCAGTAACCCCCGTCGGTCAGGGGCCTATGGCTACACCTTC
CDR3: CASNPRRSGAYGYTF

size: -
J: TRBJ2-3
D: TRBD2
V: TRBV27
DNA: TGTGCCAGCAGTGACTTAGCGGGAGATGGCACAGATACGCAGTATTTT
CDR3: CASSDLAGDGTDTQYF

size: once
J: TRBJ1-2
D: TRBD1
V: TRBV5-1
DNA: TGCGCCAGCAGCTCTCGACAGGGTAACTATGGCTACACCTTC
CDR3: CASSSRQGNYGYTF

size: -
J: TRBJ2-1
D: TRBD2
V: TRBV7-2
DNA: TGTGCCAGCAGCACCGGGACTACCGTGAATAGGCAGTTCTTC
CDR3: CASSTGTTVNRQFF

size: once
J: TRBJ1-2
D: TRBD1
V: TRBV29-1
DNA: TGCAGCGTTGACGGGACAGGCAACTATGGCTACACCTTC
CDR3: CSVDGTGNYGYTF

size: -
J: TRBJ2-3
D: -
V: TRBV19
DNA: TGTGCCAGTAGTATGGCCCCCGCCTGGGATACGCAGTATTTT
CDR3: CASSMAPAWDTQYF

size: -
J: TRBJ1-2
D: TRBD1
V: TRBV4-2
DNA: TGTGCCAGCAGCCAAGCTCTACCGGGACAGGGAAACTATGGCTACACCTTC
CDR3: CASSQALPGQGNYGYTF

size: -
J: TRBJ1-2
D: -
V: TRBV7-2
DNA: TGTGCCAGCAGCTTACGACAGGCCCCGGGCTATGGCTACACCTTC
CDR3: CASSLRQAPGYGYTF

size: -
J: TRBJ1-1
D: -
V: TRBV7-9
DNA: TGTGCCAGCAGCTTAGGGGAGGGGTTCGACACTGAAGCTTTCTTT
CDR3: CASSLGEGFDTEAFF

size: -
J: TRBJ1-2
D: TRBD1
V: TRBV6-5
DNA: TGTGCCAGCAGTTGGGACAGCTATGGCTACACCTTC
CDR3: CASSWDSYGYTF

size: -
J: TRBJ1-2
D: -
V: TRBV10-3
DNA: TGTGCCATCAGTGGCCGGGAGAGGGCCTATGGCTACACCTTC
CDR3: CAISGRERAYGYTF

size: -
J: TRBJ2-5
D: -
V: TRBV30
DNA: TGTGCCTGGACCGTACAAATGCAAGAGACCCAGTACTTC
CDR3: CAWTVQMQETQYF

size: -
J: TRBJ1-1
D: -
V: TRBV5-1
DNA: TGCGCCAGCAGCTTGGGTGGGGCCCTGAACACTGAAGCTTTCTTT
CDR3: CASSLGGALNTEAFF

size: -
J: TRBJ1-2
D: -
V: TRBV7-9
DNA: TGTGCCAGCAGCTTAGGACAGAACTATGGCTACACCTTC
CDR3: CASSLGQNYGYTF

size: -
J: TRBJ1-5
D: -
V: TRBV9
DNA: TGTGCCAGCAGCGCCGGGACACCTTATAGCAATCAGCCCCAGCATTTT
CDR3: CASSAGTPYSNQPQHF

size: -
J: TRBJ1-3
D: TRBD1
V: TRBV7-2
DNA: TGTGCCAGCAGCTCATCCCCAGGGGGGGGAAACACCATATATTTT
CDR3: CASSSSPGGGNTIYF

size: -
J: TRBJ1-4
D: -
V: TRBV6-5
DNA: TGTGCCAGCAGCCAGGGTGCAACTAATGAAAAACTGTTTTTT
CDR3: CASSQGATNEKLFF

size: -
J: TRBJ2-5
D: -
V: TRBV7-9
DNA: TGTGCCAGCGTATCGGCCGGGTTTGCAGAGACCCAGTACTTC
CDR3: CASVSAGFAETQYF

size: -
J: TRBJ1-1
D: -
V: TRBV9
DNA: TGTGCCAGCAGCGATGCGGCGGGGTCTACTGAAGCTTTCTTT
CDR3: CASSDAAGSTEAFF

size: -
J: TRBJ2-1
D: TRBD2
V: TRBV19
DNA: TGTGCCAGTAGTCCCCAGCGGGGGGCCAGGAATGAGCAGTTCTTC
CDR3: CASSPQRGARNEQFF

size: -
J: TRBJ1-5
D: -
V: TRBV19
DNA: TGTGCCAGTAGTCTAGGCGGGGGGGATCAGCCCCAGCATTTT
CDR3: CASSLGGGDQPQHF

size: once
J: TRBJ2-7
D: -
V: TRBV19
DNA: TGTGCCAGTAGTATAACTTGGAGTGGCTACGAGCAGTACTTC
CDR3: CASSITWSGYEQYF

size: -
J: TRBJ2-7
D: TRBD1
V: TRBV5-1
DNA: TGCGCCAGCAGCCCGGGACAGGGGGCCCACGAGCAGTACTTC
CDR3: CASSPGQGAHEQYF